The present T cell receptor (beta chain) was sequenced within a study of spatial heterogeneity in lung cancer. This clonotype has a count of ten or more. Its specificity is unknown. Unique molecular identifiers, one per molecule, were present on every TCR cDNA molecule. A single record per CDR3 protein comes from TCRdb applying MiXCR to the 5' RACE reads. This table has roughly 7,000 distinct CDR3 sequences, about 7% appearing once. Study results and limitations: Ubiquitous expanded tumor TCRs appeared in blood more at resection than follow-up.

As for time point: sample taken at primary tumor resection. In each case, whole RNA from tumor, nontumor lung or frozen PBMC was sequenced unsorted. CDR3 length: 13 residues. V lost 3 bases to trimming and J lost 10 bases, with 10 bases between them. The germline CDR1 and CDR2 sequences are SGHTA and FQGNSA. The source is a male donor with early-stage non-small cell lung cancer. The chain carries TRBV7-2 and TRBJ1-6; D gene unclear. Sequencing was performed on PBMCs, taken at surgery. CDR3 sequence reads: CASSFDTHSPLHF. The CDR3 DNA sequence: TGTGCCAGCAGCTTTGACACACACTCACCCCTCCACTTT.